This T cell receptor (beta chain) was sequenced for a study of Ad26.COV2.S vaccination and SARS-CoV-2 variants (dated by TCRdb to the early 2020s). With respect to the entire study: Donors in the vaccine arm were drawn from COV1001, a multicentre, randomized, double-blind, placebo-controlled phase I-IIa trial testing Ad26.COV2.S in healthy adults. The TCR-sequenced set comprised approximately 30 samples: some 20 Ad26.COV2.S vaccine recipients, 5 placebo recipients and 8 SARS-CoV-2 convalescent individuals. TCRbeta repertoire sequencing was used to assess the specificity and breadth of SARS-CoV-2-reactive T cell receptors after Ad26.COV2.S vaccination. Trial participants were randomized into five groups of five: low-dose or high-dose Ad26.COV2.S given once or twice, or placebo on both occasions. Ad26.COV2.S was administered intramuscularly at 5 x 10^10 or 1 x 10^11 viral particles, either as a single shot or as two shots given 56 days apart. Blinding of investigators to trial group allocation was maintained during experiments and outcome assessment.

This clone was observed a few times. Its antigen is not yet known. No base-level quality is on record; no much larger clone is a single base apart. This specimen's treatment or condition label, per the study, means: 19 received Ad26.COV2.S at low or high dose, single or two shots; about 5 received placebo; per-sample allocation not given. For vaccine and placebo recipients, the sequenced repertoires came from samples collected on day 63 after the first injection. In Cohort 1b, about 27 adults aged 18-55 years were enrolled at a single site in Boston, USA, between 29 July and 7 August 2020. Ad26.COV2.S was a replication-incompetent adenovirus type 26 vector expressing a prefusion-stabilized SARS-CoV-2 spike protein from the original Wuhan strain. CDR1 is given as LNHDA and CDR2 as SQIVND, both from the germline V gene (reference sequence). V is cut by 3 bases and J by 2 bases, and the space between the germline ends is 10 bases. Its CDR3 holds 14 amino acids, cysteine through phenylalanine. Only CDR3 DNA is held: 42 bases, read in frame from base 1.

Results the study describes overall, beyond this receptor: After vaccination, substantial breadth of spike-specific CD8+ and CD4+ T cell responses was reported. The authors noted that total T cell responses may have been underestimated by the TCR breadth and depth analyses. Vaccine and placebo recipients had similar non-spike TCR breadth, a finding consistent with the vaccine containing only spike. The study lacked the statistical power to compare responses across vaccine doses or regimens. Ad26.COV2.S recipients had higher spike-specific TCR breadth than placebo recipients (P = 0.0014).

The immunoSEQ Assay was the method used to sequence TCRbeta CDR3 regions. After extraction, genomic DNA underwent amplification by bias-controlled multiplex PCR, followed by high-throughput sequencing. The original pipeline was this. Collapsing and filtering of sequences were performed to quantify the absolute abundance of each unique TCRbeta CDR3 region. T cell fraction was estimated by normalizing TCRbeta template counts to usable DNA, which was measured by amplifying reference genes present in all nucleated cells. Repertoire TCRs were annotated as SARS-CoV-2-specific by exact matching of V gene, CDR3 amino acid sequence and J gene to a known reactive TCR set. MIRA supplied the reference SARS-CoV-2 TCR set, which was filtered for enrichment in COVID-19-positive ImmuneCODE repertoires so that public or cross-reactive TCRs were removed. Using the MIRA antigens, annotated TCRs were further analysed by specific ORF or by position within an ORF. Depth was the summed frequency of annotated unique rearrangements, while breadth was defined as annotated unique rearrangements over total unique productive rearrangements. Two-sided Wilcoxon rank-sum tests were used to compare TCR breadth between groups. The table was pulled from immuneACCESS by TCRdb, which kept in-frame rearrangements only. Such tables lose some clones; where checked, under half of the loss comes from unresolved V genes, and the rest has no known cause. V, J and clone size were drawn from that table, and D and trimming were deduced from the DNA. Across this sample there are 300,000 to 400,000 clones, with 70% to 90% seen only once. The ten most abundant clones make up about 3.3% of the sample.

Sequencing was performed on peripheral blood, taken in a trial of Ad26.COV2.S vaccine versus placebo. The chain employs TRBV19 and TRBJ1-1; the D gene is unclear. The receptor comes from a person aged 18-65 years who received the Ad26.COV2.S COVID-19 vaccine or a placebo. The bases are TGTGCCAGTAGTATTGGACGGAGCAACACTGAAGCTTTCTTT. It is translated as CASSIGRSNTEAFF. Where the CDR3 stops, the reference TRBV19 and TRBJ1-1 genes take over; the full variable domain is DGGITQSPKYLFRKEGQNVTLSCEQNLNHDAMYWYRQDPGQGLRLIYYSQIVNDFQKGDIAEGYSVSREKKESFPLTVTSAQKNPTAFYLCASSIGRSNTEAFFGQGTRLTVV.